Included here is one T cell receptor beta chain sequence, with context. No antigen is known for it. Primers for the PCR totalled 60 Vbeta and 13 Jbeta. Clones were read by immunoSEQ multiplex PCR, and TCRdb kept only the in-frame ones, dropping some. The repertoire holds under 200,000 clones, with 62% as singletons. These data originate in a study of cytomegalovirus exposure and HLA in healthy donors. Nominal health characterized the donors when sampled, though unrecorded immune exposures were likely. CDR1 and CDR2 (germline): SNHLY, FYNNEI. The CDR3 runs to 14 residues. J lost 3 bases, V lost 6 bases, and 4 bases had no gene match. Broader study findings: As was reported, the classifier diagnosed cytomegalovirus status with high specificity and sensitivity. TCR beta sequences numbering roughly 16,000 were associated with HLA alleles at 0.05 false discovery rate in a later analysis. Analysis was carried out at a later point, and it linked a missense DCLRE1C variant to TCR beta V- and J-gene trimming.

The sequence came from a man aged 35 to 55 in good health and CMV-seronegative. The sequenced sample was PBMCs. The rearrangement links TRBV2 to TRBJ2-7; 11 bases fit TRBD1. The CDR3, as DNA: TGTGCCAGCAGCCCCGGGACAGGGGGCTACGAGCAGTACTTC. It codes for CASSPGTGGYEQYF.